Here is one TCR beta chain with its context. Its antigen is not identified. Assay used: immunoSEQ multiplex PCR; TCRdb lists only in-frame clones, some missing. The table shows 1,500 to 2,000 clones, with around 73% occurring only once. The CDR3 contains 14 residues. Germline CDR1 and CDR2: MDHEN and SYDVKM. The germline V and J ends were trimmed by 10 bases and 3 bases, with 18 bases remaining between them. This entry is derived from a study of T cell therapy after organ transplantation. For the study at large: Patients received up to 6 T cell doses every 2 weeks. Study results and caveats: Low CD8+ T cell yield possibly reduced coverage, hiding nonresponder expansions. Antirejection and antiviral medication effects could not be assessed.

This chain uses TRBV28 with TRBJ2-5, with D unclear. The sequenced sample was CD8+ T cells from blood, obtained before autologous CMV-specific T cell therapy. The TCR comes from a human patient who had received a solid organ transplant and had CMV disease. CDR3 sequence reads: CATSGLGLEETQYF. In DNA, the CDR3 is TGTGCCACCTCCGGTTTAGGGTTAGAAGAGACCCAGTACTTC.